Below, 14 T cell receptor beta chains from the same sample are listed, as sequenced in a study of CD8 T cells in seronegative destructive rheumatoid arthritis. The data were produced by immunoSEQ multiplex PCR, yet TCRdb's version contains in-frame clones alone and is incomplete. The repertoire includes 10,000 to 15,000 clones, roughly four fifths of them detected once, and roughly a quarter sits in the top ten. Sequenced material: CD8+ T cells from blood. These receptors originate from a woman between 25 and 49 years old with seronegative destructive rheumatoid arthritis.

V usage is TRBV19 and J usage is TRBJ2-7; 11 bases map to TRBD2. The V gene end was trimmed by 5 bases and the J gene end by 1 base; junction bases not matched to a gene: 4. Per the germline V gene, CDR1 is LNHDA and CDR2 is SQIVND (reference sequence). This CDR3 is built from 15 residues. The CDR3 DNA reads TGTGCCAGTAGTGCCACTAGCGGGGGTTCCTACGAGCAGTACTTC. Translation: CASSATSGGSYEQYF.

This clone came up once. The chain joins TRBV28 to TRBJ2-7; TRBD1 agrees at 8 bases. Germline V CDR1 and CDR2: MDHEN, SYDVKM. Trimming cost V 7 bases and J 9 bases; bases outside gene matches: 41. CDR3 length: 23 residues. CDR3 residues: CASTTWDVAPGQESPASWDRQYF. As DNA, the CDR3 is TGTGCCAGCACCACCTGGGACGTAGCTCCGGGACAGGAATCCCCGGCCAGCTGGGATCGGCAGTACTTC.

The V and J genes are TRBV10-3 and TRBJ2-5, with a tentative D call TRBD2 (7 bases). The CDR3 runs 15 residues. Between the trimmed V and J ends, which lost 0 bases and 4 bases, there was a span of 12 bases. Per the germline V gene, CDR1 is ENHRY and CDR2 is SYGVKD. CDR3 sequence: CAISESGGAGETQYF. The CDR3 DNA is TGTGCCATCAGTGAGTCGGGGGGGGCCGGAGAGACCCAGTACTTC.

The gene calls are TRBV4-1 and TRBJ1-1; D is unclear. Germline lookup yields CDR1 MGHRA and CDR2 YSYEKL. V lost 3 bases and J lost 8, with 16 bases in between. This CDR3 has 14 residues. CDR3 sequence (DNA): TGCGCCAGCAGCCATCTTGGTGCTTCCGAGGAAGCTTTCTTT. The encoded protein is CASSHLGASEEAFF.

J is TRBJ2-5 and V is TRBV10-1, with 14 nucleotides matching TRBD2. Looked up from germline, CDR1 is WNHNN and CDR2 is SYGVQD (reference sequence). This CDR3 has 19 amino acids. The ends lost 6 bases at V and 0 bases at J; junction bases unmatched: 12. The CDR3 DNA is TGCGCCAGCAGCGCCGCGATCGGGACTAGCGGGGGTAACCAAGAGACCCAGTACTTC. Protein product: CASSAAIGTSGGNQETQYF.

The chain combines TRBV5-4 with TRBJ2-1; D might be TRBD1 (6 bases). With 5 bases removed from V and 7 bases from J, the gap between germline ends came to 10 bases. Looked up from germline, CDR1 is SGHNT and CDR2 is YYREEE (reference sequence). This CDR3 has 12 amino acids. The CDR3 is CASRGARNEQFF. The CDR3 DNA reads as TGTGCCAGCAGGGGGGCGAGGAATGAGCAGTTCTTC.

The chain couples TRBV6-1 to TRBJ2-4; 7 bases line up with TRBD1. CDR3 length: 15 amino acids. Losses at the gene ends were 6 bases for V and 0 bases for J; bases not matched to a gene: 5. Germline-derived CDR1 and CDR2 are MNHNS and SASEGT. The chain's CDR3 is CASRTGALAKNIQYF. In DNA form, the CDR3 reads TGTGCCAGCAGAACAGGGGCTCTAGCCAAAAACATTCAGTACTTC.

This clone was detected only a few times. The CDR3 DNA reads TGTGCCAGCAATCGGCGGGGGGAGGCAGATACGCAGTATTTT. Amino acids: CASNRRGEADTQYF. The chain recombines TRBV6-1 with TRBJ2-3; 8 bases are a match to TRBD2. Germline CDR1 is MNHNS and CDR2 is SASEGT. Trimming at V came to 7 bases and at J to 4 bases, leaving 7 bases not matched to a gene. The CDR3 covers 14 residues.

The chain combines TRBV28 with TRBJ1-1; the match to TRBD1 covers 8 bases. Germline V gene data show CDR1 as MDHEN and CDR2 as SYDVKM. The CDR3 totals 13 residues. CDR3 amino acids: CATGVGMNTEAFF. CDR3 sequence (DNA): TGTGCGACAGGGGTCGGTATGAACACTGAAGCTTTCTTT.

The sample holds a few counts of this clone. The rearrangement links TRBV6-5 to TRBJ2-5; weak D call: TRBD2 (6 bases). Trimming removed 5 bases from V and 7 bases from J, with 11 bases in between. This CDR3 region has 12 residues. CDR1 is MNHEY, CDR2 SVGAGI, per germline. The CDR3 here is CASSPGDRTQYF. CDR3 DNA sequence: TGTGCCAGCAGTCCGGGGGACCGGACCCAGTACTTC.

CDR3 sequence (DNA): TGTGCCAGCAGTGACCTCCCGGACAGGGTTCAGCCCCAGCATTTT. As protein: CASSDLPDRVQPQHF. The chain combines TRBV6-1 with TRBJ1-5; the match to TRBD1 covers 8 bases. Germline trimming cut 3 bases from V and 6 bases from J; bases unmatched to any gene: 7. This CDR3 has 15 residues. CDR1 is MNHNS, CDR2 SASEGT, per germline.

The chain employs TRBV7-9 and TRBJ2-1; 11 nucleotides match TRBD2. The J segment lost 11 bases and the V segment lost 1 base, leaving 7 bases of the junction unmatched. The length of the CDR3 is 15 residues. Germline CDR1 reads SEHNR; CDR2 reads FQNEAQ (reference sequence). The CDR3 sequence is CASSLVLAGVDKQFF. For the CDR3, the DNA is TGTGCCAGCAGCTTAGTACTAGCGGGGGTCGACAAGCAGTTCTTC.

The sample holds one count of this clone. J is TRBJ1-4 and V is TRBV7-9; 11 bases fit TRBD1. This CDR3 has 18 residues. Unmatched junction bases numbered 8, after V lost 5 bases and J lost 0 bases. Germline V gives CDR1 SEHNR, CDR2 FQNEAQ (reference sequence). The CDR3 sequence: CASSRTGGLDATNEKLFF. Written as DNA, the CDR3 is TGTGCCAGCAGCCGGACAGGGGGCCTTGACGCAACTAATGAAAAACTGTTTTTT.

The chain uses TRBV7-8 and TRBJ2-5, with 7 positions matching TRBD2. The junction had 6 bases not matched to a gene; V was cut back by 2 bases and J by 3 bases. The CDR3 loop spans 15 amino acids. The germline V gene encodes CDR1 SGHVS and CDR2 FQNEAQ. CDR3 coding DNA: TGTGCCAGCAGCTTAATAAGGGCGGGAGAAGAGACCCAGTACTTC. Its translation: CASSLIRAGEETQYF. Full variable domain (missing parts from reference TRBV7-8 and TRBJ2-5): GAGVSQSPRYKVAKRGQDVALRCDPISGHVSLFWYQQALGQGPEFLTYFQNEAQLDKSGLPSDRFFAERPEGSVSTLKIQRTQQEDSAVYLCASSLIRAGEETQYFGPGTRLLVL.